This T cell receptor beta chain emerged from a study of cytomegalovirus exposure and HLA in healthy donors. Study overall: A preliminary data release comprised tens of millions of unique TCRs obtained from HLA-typed donors.

When sampled, the donors appeared nominally healthy, though they likely had unrecorded immune exposures. Primers: 60 Vbeta forward and 13 Jbeta reverse. TCRdb's copy holds only in-frame clones and misses some; the assay was immunoSEQ multiplex PCR. The sample carries some 140,000 clones, approximately 80% recorded once. Per germline, CDR1 MNHEY and CDR2 SMNVEV (reference sequence). This CDR3 spans 15 amino acids. The V call is TRBV27, the J call TRBJ2-5; 7 positions match TRBD2. The end of the DNA aligns better with TRBJ2-7, so the J call may be wrong. The clonotype comes from a young man in good health and CMV-seropositive. The sample was PBMCs. The CDR3 protein is CASPTGSLGGYEQYF. Here the CDR3 DNA reads TGTGCCAGCCCCACCGGGAGTCTCGGGGGGTACGAGCAGTACTTC.